Shown below are 21 T cell receptor beta chains from a single sample sequenced in a study of blood T cell repertoires in COVID-19. Using immunoSEQ multiplex PCR, the repertoire was profiled, and TCRdb retains in-frame clones only, with some absent. The sample yields fewer than 400,000 clones, about 88% seen once. Material: peripheral blood. The receptors were sampled from a human donor in a cohort sampled during active COVID-19.

The chain recombines TRBV30 with TRBJ2-5, with 14 bases fitting TRBD2. Unmatched junction bases numbered 4, after V lost 3 bases and J lost 4 bases. Looked up from germline, CDR1 is GTSNPN and CDR2 is SVGIG (reference sequence). This CDR3 comprises 15 residues. The CDR3 loop reads CAWRTSGGAAETQYF. CDR3 nucleotide sequence: TGTGCCTGGAGGACTAGCGGGGGGGCCGCAGAGACCCAGTACTTC.

V usage is TRBV7-9 and J usage is TRBJ1-2; no clear D gene. CDR1 is SEHNR, CDR2 FQNEAQ, per germline (reference sequence). V was shortened by 4 bases and J by 5 bases, with 17 bases between the two germline ends. The CDR3 spans 15 residues. CDR3 nucleotides: TGTGCCAGCAGCTCCTTCAACCCGGAGATATATGGCTACACCTTC. This codes for CASSSFNPEIYGYTF.

The CDR3 sequence: CSVDQTGVSYNEQFF. CDR3 nucleotide sequence: TGCAGCGTTGACCAGACAGGGGTCAGCTACAATGAGCAGTTCTTC. The chain has TRBV29-1 and TRBJ2-1, with 8 bases matching TRBD1. Germline CDR1 and CDR2: SQVTM and ANQGSEA. This CDR3 comprises 15 residues. Trimming cost V 3 bases and J 3 bases; bases outside gene matches: 7.

This clone was detected a few times. V usage is TRBV7-3 and J usage is TRBJ2-1, with 14 bases fitting TRBD2. Germline-derived CDR1 and CDR2 are SGHTA and FQGTGA. The CDR3 consists of 16 residues. V lost 5 bases to trimming and J lost 9 bases; unmatched junction nucleotides: 9. The CDR3 is CASSPTSGGALGEQFF. The CDR3 coding sequence is TGTGCCAGCAGCCCGACTAGCGGGGGGGCCCTCGGTGAGCAGTTCTTC.

The chain uses TRBV6-5 and TRBJ1-4; 8 positions agree with TRBD1. The germline gives CDR1 MNHEY, CDR2 SVGAGI. The trim removed 5 bases at V and 7 bases at J, leaving 6 bases unmatched. The CDR3 totals 14 residues. In nucleotides, the CDR3 is TGTGCCAGCAGTAGGACAGGGCTTCCTGAAAAACTGTTTTTT. It encodes CASSRTGLPEKLFF.

The rearrangement joins TRBV4-2 to TRBJ2-3; 9 bases are a match to TRBD2. Germline-derived CDR1 and CDR2 are LGHNA and YNFKEQ. This CDR3 comprises 16 residues. V shed 4 bases and J 4 bases; nucleotides not matched to a gene: 9. The DNA for the CDR3 is TGTGCCAGCAGCCCTGCTCGCGGGGGGGTGGCAGATACGCAGTATTTT. It is translated as CASSPARGGVADTQYF.

V and J are TRBV6-4 and TRBJ1-6; D not certain. Trimming cost V 3 bases and J 10 bases, with 19 bases left between them. There are 16 residues in the CDR3. CDR1 and CDR2 from the germline V gene are MRHNA and SNTAGT. The CDR3 reads CASSEVRRIGRSPLHF. CDR3 nucleotides: TGTGCCAGCAGTGAGGTAAGGAGGATAGGGCGCTCACCCCTCCACTTT.

This chain joins TRBV4-1 and TRBJ1-2; D is perhaps TRBD1 (5 bases). V gave up 4 bases and J gave up 8 bases, with 17 bases separating them. CDR3 size: 14 residues. Germline V gives CDR1 MGHRA, CDR2 YSYEKL. CDR3 nucleotides: TGCGCCAGCAGCCCCTTGGCAGGGATGAGCGGCTACACCTTC. Residues: CASSPLAGMSGYTF.

V is TRBV28 and J is TRBJ1-1; D is unclear. Trimming removed 3 bases at V and 1 base at J, with 6 bases between. Germline V gives CDR1 MDHEN, CDR2 SYDVKM. There are 13 residues in the CDR3. Here the CDR3 reads CASSFARNTEAFF. In nucleotides, the CDR3 is TGTGCCAGCAGTTTCGCCAGGAACACTGAAGCTTTCTTT.

This rearrangement joins TRBV29-1 to TRBJ1-2, with D possibly matching TRBD1 (6 bases). Trimming removed 3 bases at V and 6 bases at J, with 17 bases between. The germline V gene encodes CDR1 SQVTM and CDR2 ANQGSEA. The CDR3 is 14 residues long. Written as DNA, the CDR3 is TGCAGCGTTGATTCGCCCACAGGGAAACATGGCTACACCTTC. This encodes CSVDSPTGKHGYTF.

In DNA form, the CDR3 reads TGCGCCAGCAGTCAAGATTCCCAGGGTTTGCTTAGGTTGCTGCGGGATGTGCGGACCCAGTACTTC. This sequence encodes CASSQDSQGLLRLLRDVRTQYF. The chain combines TRBV23-1 with TRBJ2-5; TRBD2 might be the D (6 bases). TRBV23-1 falls under the ORF class, with uncertain function. CDR3 length equals 22 residues. Trimming cost V 2 bases and J 7 bases, with 38 bases left between them.

This clone has a handful of counts. This chain uses TRBV10-3 with TRBJ1-5; 7 positions match TRBD1. Per the germline V gene, CDR1 is ENHRY and CDR2 is SYGVKD. The CDR3 extends over 14 amino acids. The J segment lost 6 bases and the V segment lost 6 bases, leaving 8 bases of the junction unmatched. This chain's CDR3 is CAIRQGESGQPQHF. The CDR3 coding sequence is TGTGCCATCAGGCAGGGGGAGAGTGGTCAGCCCCAGCATTTT.

The chain couples TRBV21-1 to TRBJ2-3; the table's D call of TRBD1 was not tested on the DNA. TRBV21-1 is a pseudogene locus. The CDR3 has 14 amino acids. The chain's CDR3 is CASNRTGRSDTQYF. The CDR3 coding sequence is TGTGCCAGCAATAGGACAGGGCGATCAGATACGCAGTATTTT.

This clone was counted only a few times. V usage is TRBV2 and J usage is TRBJ2-7; 12 bases map to TRBD2. Germline V gene lookup returns CDR1 SNHLY and CDR2 FYNNEI. The V gene end was trimmed by 5 bases and the J gene end by 5 bases; junction bases not matched to a gene: 4. CDR3 length: 14 residues. The CDR3 sequence: CASSPRTSGDEQYF. The CDR3 nucleotides read TGTGCCAGCAGTCCTCGGACTAGCGGGGACGAGCAGTACTTC.

This chain links TRBV28 with TRBJ1-6, with 7 bases that match TRBD1. J was trimmed by 9 bases and V by 7 bases; bases with no gene match: 9. CDR3 size: 14 residues. Looked up from germline, CDR1 is MDHEN and CDR2 is SYDVKM. The CDR3 reads CASNGLRGISPLHF. In nucleotides, the CDR3 is TGTGCCAGCAACGGGCTCAGGGGGATTTCACCCCTCCACTTT.

The V gene is TRBV11-2, the J gene TRBJ1-2; the D gene is possibly TRBD1 (6 bases). The CDR3 sequence is 14 residues long. V was cut by 7 bases and J by 1 base, with 13 bases left in between. The germline CDR1 and CDR2 sequences are SGHAT and FQNNGV. As DNA, the CDR3 is TGTGCCAGCACCCAGACAGGACTTAACTATGGCTACACCTTC. It is translated as CASTQTGLNYGYTF.

This chain links TRBV6-5 with TRBJ1-1, with D possibly matching TRBD1 (5 bases). This CDR3 spans 14 amino acids. From germline, CDR1 is MNHEY and CDR2 SVGAGI. V lost 4 bases and J lost 3, with 12 bases in between. Here the CDR3 DNA reads TGTGCCAGCAGTTCCGGGGCGGGGGACACTGAAGCTTTCTTT. Protein product: CASSSGAGDTEAFF.

The rearrangement uses TRBV30 and TRBJ1-1; D is unresolved. V was cut by 5 bases and J by 0 bases, with 13 bases left in between. Looked up from germline, CDR1 is GTSNPN and CDR2 is SVGIG (reference sequence). This CDR3 is 14 amino acids long. The CDR3: CAWCRVPMNTEAFF. The CDR3 DNA is TGTGCCTGGTGTCGGGTGCCTATGAACACTGAAGCTTTCTTT. The variable domain in full, with the rest retrieved from reference TRBV30 and TRBJ1-1, is SQTIHQWPATLVQPVGSPLSLECTVEGTSNPNLYWYRQAAGRGLQLLFYSVGIGQISSEVPQNLSASRPQDRQFILSSKKLLLSDSGFYLCAWCRVPMNTEAFFGQGTRLTVV.

CDR3 DNA sequence: TGCAGCGTTGAAGGGGGGCAGTCCGACTATGGCTACACCTTC. Amino acids: CSVEGGQSDYGYTF. The V call is TRBV29-1, the J call TRBJ1-2; D possibly corresponds to TRBD1 (6 bases). From germline, CDR1 is SQVTM and CDR2 ANQGSEA. This CDR3 region has 14 residues. Trimming cost V 1 base and J 3 bases, with 12 bases left between them. The full variable domain, completed using reference TRBV29-1 and TRBJ1-2, is SAVISQKPSRDICQRGTSLTIQCQVDSQVTMMFWYRQQPGQSLTLIATANQGSEATYESGFVIDKFPISRPNLTFSTLTVSNMSPEDSSIYLCSVEGGQSDYGYTFGSGTRLTVV.

The V gene is TRBV6-5, the J gene TRBJ1-5, with 8 bases aligning to TRBD1. Per germline, CDR1 MNHEY and CDR2 SVGAGI. Losses at the gene ends were 9 bases for V and 4 bases for J; bases not matched to a gene: 5. CDR3 length: 13 residues. As DNA, the CDR3 is TGTGCCAGTTCGGACAGGGAAAATCAGCCCCAGCATTTT. As protein: CASSDRENQPQHF.

The chain's CDR3 is CASSLAGSGRTVGYEQYF. CDR3 nucleotide sequence: TGTGCCAGCAGCTTAGCGGGGAGCGGGAGGACGGTAGGTTACGAGCAGTACTTC. V usage is TRBV7-2 and J usage is TRBJ2-7; 9 nucleotides match TRBD2. The CDR3 totals 18 residues. The ends lost 0 bases at V and 4 bases at J; junction bases unmatched: 13. Germline assignment: CDR1 SGHTA and CDR2 FQGNSA.